These 20 T cell receptor beta chains share one sample of origin, sequenced in a study of shared clonotypes between healthy human individuals (TCRdb year 2020). Preparation of the library involved the immunoSEQ multiplex PCR assay. TCRdb took over this immuneACCESS table, retaining in-frame rearrangements with V and J assigned. Such tables are incomplete; in checked studies, under half of the missing clones stem from an unresolved V gene, and the remainder is unexplained. For this sample the table gives some 2,400,000 clones, of which 90% to 96% were detected only once. The ten largest make up roughly 0.13% of the sample. The sequencing input was naive CD4+ T cells sorted from blood. According to the study, the label for this sample's cell subset or site signals: CD45RA+ positively selected. The source of these receptors is a young man in good health.

Turning to this clone: The sample contains more than one DNA sequence encoding this CDR3. V and J are TRBV5-1 and TRBJ2-7; 12 positions agree with TRBD2. Germline CDR1 reads SGHRS; CDR2 reads YFSETQ. The CDR3 contains 14 residues. Unmatched junction bases numbered 4, after V lost 3 bases and J lost 6 bases. CDR3 amino acids: CASSSTSGSSEQYF. Written as DNA, the CDR3 is TGCGCCAGCAGCTCGACTAGCGGGAGTTCCGAGCAGTACTTC.

The chain joins TRBV16 to TRBJ1-2; D not certain. V was pared by 5 bases and J by 0 bases, with 7 bases between. The CDR3 has 13 residues. The germline V gene encodes CDR1 KGHSY and CDR2 FQNENV. The CDR3 here is CASSGAANYGYTF. CDR3 in DNA: TGTGCCAGCAGCGGCGCAGCTAACTATGGCTACACCTTC.

This chain joins TRBV7-6 and TRBJ1-6, with TRBD1 identical over 7 bases. CDR1 SGHVS and CDR2 FNYEAQ come from the germline V gene. CDR3 length equals 16 residues. Unmatched junction bases numbered 5, after V lost 1 base and J lost 5 bases. The CDR3 DNA sequence: TGTGCCAGCAGCTTAGGTCAGGGGGAGAATAATTCACCCCTCCACTTT. Protein: CASSLGQGENNSPLHF.

This chain joins TRBV4-1 and TRBJ2-5; TRBD2 is a possible D gene (5 bases). Trimming took off 0 bases at V and 3 bases at J, with 14 bases between the two ends. Germline assignment: CDR1 MGHRA and CDR2 YSYEKL. The CDR3 sequence is 16 residues long. CDR3 region: CASSQDGLAWEETQYF. The CDR3 DNA reads TGCGCCAGCAGCCAAGACGGGCTAGCTTGGGAAGAGACCCAGTACTTC.

This clone is a singleton in its sample. The same CDR3 is also encoded by other DNA sequences in this sample. The gene calls are TRBV7-2 and TRBJ2-3; 8 nucleotides line up with TRBD1. The CDR3 is made up of 15 amino acids. Germline trimming cut 2 bases from V and 0 bases from J; bases unmatched to any gene: 1. From germline, CDR1 is SGHTA and CDR2 FQGNSA. CDR3 region: CASSLQGASTDTQYF. CDR3 coding DNA: TGTGCCAGCAGCTTACAGGGGGCAAGCACAGATACGCAGTATTTT.

The chain combines TRBV4-3 with TRBJ2-1; TRBD2 matches 7 bases. V gave up 1 base and J gave up 4 bases; unmatched junction bases: 10. The CDR3 is 17 amino acids. Germline lookup yields CDR1 LGHNA and CDR2 YSLEER. The DNA for the CDR3 is TGCGCCAGCAGCCAAGGGTTCGGGGGAGGGAGGTACAATGAGCAGTTCTTC. The encoded protein is CASSQGFGGGRYNEQFF.

This chain links TRBV10-3 with TRBJ1-4, with 9 bases lining up with TRBD1. The germline V gene has CDR1 ENHRY and CDR2 SYGVKD. The CDR3 runs to 14 residues. The V gene end was trimmed by 9 bases and the J gene end by 8 bases; junction bases not matched to a gene: 10. The CDR3 spells CAIGNRGLGEKLFF. The CDR3 region has the DNA TGTGCCATTGGGAACAGGGGGCTAGGCGAAAAACTGTTTTTT.

V usage is TRBV28 and J usage is TRBJ2-7; D gene uncertain. V was pared by 2 bases and J by 0 bases, with 8 bases between. CDR1 and CDR2 (germline): MDHEN, SYDVKM. CDR3 size: 14 residues. The CDR3: CASSLSGDSYEQYF. The CDR3 DNA sequence: TGTGCCAGCAGTTTAAGTGGAGACTCCTACGAGCAGTACTTC.

The chain recombines TRBV19 with TRBJ1-5; D remains unclear. V gave up 0 bases and J gave up 5 bases, with 5 bases separating them. The CDR3 is made up of 13 amino acids. Germline V gives CDR1 LNHDA, CDR2 SQIVND (reference sequence). The CDR3 loop is CASSIDPYQPQHF. Written as DNA, the CDR3 is TGTGCCAGTAGTATAGACCCCTATCAGCCCCAGCATTTT.

The V gene is TRBV6-5, the J gene TRBJ2-7, with TRBD1 matching 11 bases. The CDR3 is 13 amino acids. The germline gives CDR1 MNHEY, CDR2 SVGAGI. J was trimmed by 5 bases and V by 7 bases; bases with no gene match: 4. Here the CDR3 reads CASTRTGGDEQYF. Written as DNA, the CDR3 is TGTGCCAGCACTCGGACAGGGGGCGACGAGCAGTACTTC.

The gene calls are TRBV6-1 and TRBJ2-5; 8 bases map to TRBD2. Germline lookup yields CDR1 MNHNS and CDR2 SASEGT. Trimming removed 5 bases from V and 4 bases from J; junction bases left unmatched: 9. The CDR3 is 15 residues long. CDR3 in amino acids: CASSTDPGLGETQYF. The CDR3 nucleotides read TGTGCCAGCAGTACTGACCCGGGACTAGGAGAGACCCAGTACTTC.

The chain has TRBV14 and TRBJ2-7; TRBD1 agrees at 8 bases. In germline, CDR1 is SGHDN, CDR2 FVKESK. Trimming took 0 bases from V and 2 from J; bases not matched to a gene: 0. The CDR3 is made up of 14 amino acids. The CDR3 nucleotides are TGTGCCAGCAGCCAAGAACAGGGGGCCTACGAGCAGTACTTC. As protein: CASSQEQGAYEQYF.

This chain connects TRBV6-5 to TRBJ1-4; a possible D gene is TRBD1 (6 bases). Per the germline V gene, CDR1 is MNHEY and CDR2 is SVGAGI. The V end lost 5 bases, the J end lost 3 bases, and 10 bases lay between the germline ends. The CDR3 contains 14 residues. This CDR3 is CASSAGVANEKLFF. The CDR3 DNA reads as TGTGCCAGCAGTGCAGGGGTAGCTAATGAAAAACTGTTTTTT.

V and J are TRBV30 and TRBJ2-5; D unclear. Germline V gene lookup returns CDR1 GTSNPN and CDR2 SVGIG (reference sequence). This CDR3 comprises 12 residues. Between the trimmed V and J ends, which lost 2 bases and 4 bases, there was a span of 8 bases. The CDR3 nucleotides are TGTGCCTGGAGTCTTACGGGAGAGACCCAGTACTTC. Translation gives CAWSLTGETQYF.

The rearrangement joins TRBV27 to TRBJ1-2; D is ambiguous. V lost 1 base and J 3 bases, leaving 6 bases between the germline ends. This CDR3 comprises 13 residues. Germline-derived CDR1 and CDR2 are MNHEY and SMNVEV (reference sequence). In nucleotides, the CDR3 is TGTGCCAGCAGTTTATTTCACCACTATGGCTACACCTTC. Encoded protein: CASSLFHHYGYTF.

This clone was counted a single time. This rearrangement joins TRBV7-9 to TRBJ1-2, with TRBD1 identical over 9 bases. The CDR3 has 15 amino acids. Germline CDR1 SEHNR, CDR2 FQNEAQ (reference sequence). Germline trimming cut 5 bases from V and 8 bases from J; bases unmatched to any gene: 12. The CDR3 loop is CASSAQTQGAGGYTF. CDR3 sequence (DNA): TGTGCCAGCAGCGCACAGACACAGGGGGCGGGAGGCTACACCTTC. The whole variable domain, remainder taken from reference TRBV7-9 and TRBJ1-2, is DTGVSQNPRHKITKRGQNVTFRCDPISEHNRLYWYRQTLGQGPEFLTYFQNEAQLEKSRLLSDRFSAERPKGSFSTLEIQRTEQGDSAMYLCASSAQTQGAGGYTFGSGTRLTVV.

The chain has TRBV28 and TRBJ1-1; 7 bases line up with TRBD1. Germline-derived CDR1 and CDR2 are MDHEN and SYDVKM. CDR3 length: 13 amino acids. Unmatched junction bases numbered 7, after V lost 11 bases and J lost 1 base. The CDR3, as DNA: TGTGCCGGATACAGGGGTAAGAACACTGAAGCTTTCTTT. Amino acids: CAGYRGKNTEAFF.

The chain recombines TRBV7-3 with TRBJ1-5; perhaps TRBD1 as D (5 bases). Trimming pared 1 base from V and 0 bases from J, leaving 7 bases between. Germline CDR1 is SGHTA and CDR2 is FQGTGA. This CDR3 has 15 amino acids. The CDR3 nucleotides are TGTGCCAGCAGCTTAAACCAGGGTAGCAATCAGCCCCAGCATTTT. This gives the protein CASSLNQGSNQPQHF.

This clone occurred once. V gene TRBV11-2 combines with J gene TRBJ2-2; 8 nucleotides agree with TRBD1. This CDR3 is built from 17 residues. The V and J ends lost 2 bases and 0 bases, in that order; junction bases with no gene match: 5. Germline V gene lookup returns CDR1 SGHAT and CDR2 FQNNGV. The CDR3 DNA is TGTGCCAGCAGCTTAAACGCACAGGGGGCGAACACCGGGGAGCTGTTTTTT. Its translation: CASSLNAQGANTGELFF.

This chain uses TRBV4-2 with TRBJ1-2; TRBD1 is a possible D gene (5 bases). V lost 1 base, J lost 3 bases, and 15 bases lay in between. The CDR3 has 16 residues. In germline, CDR1 is LGHNA, CDR2 YNFKEQ. The DNA of the CDR3 is TGTGCCAGCAGCCAAGTTCAGGGATTGAAAGACTATGGCTACACCTTC. This translates into CASSQVQGLKDYGYTF.